The 9 T cell receptor beta chains below all came from one sample that was sequenced in a study of response to subunit inactivated influenza vaccine. Each CDR3 protein is one row after TCRdb ran MiXCR on the RT-PCR reads. Of 650,000 or so distinct CDR3 sequences listed, about 15% are singletons. Here the sequenced sample was PBMCs from blood, taken 14 to 15 days before vaccination. The origin of the receptors is a man aged 45 to 65 who received an inactivated influenza vaccine.

This clonotype was seen a few times. Here the CDR3 reads CASSFYRGQGVSYEQYF. DNA of the CDR3: TGTGCCAGCAGTTTTTATAGGGGGCAGGGCGTCTCCTACGAGCAGTACTTC. J is TRBJ2-7 and V is TRBV27; 7 bases align to TRBD1. This CDR3 comprises 17 residues. V shed 3 bases and J 0 bases; nucleotides not matched to a gene: 11. The germline V gene has CDR1 MNHEY and CDR2 SMNVEV (reference sequence).

The chain links TRBV2 to TRBJ2-3, with no clear D. CDR3 size: 15 residues. Trimming shortened V by 1 base and J by 6 bases, and 14 bases separated the two germline ends. The germline V gene has CDR1 SNHLY and CDR2 FYNNEI. DNA for the CDR3: TGTGCCAGCAGTGAAGATTTCCTTGCGGCGGATACGCAGTATTTT. Translated: CASSEDFLAADTQYF.

The chain carries TRBV28 and TRBJ2-3, with D possibly being TRBD1 or TRBD2 (6 bases each). Germline CDR1 and CDR2: MDHEN and SYDVKM. The CDR3 length is 13 residues. Trimming pared 5 bases from V and 8 bases from J, leaving 14 bases between. The CDR3 loop is CASSGGHLVTQYF. In DNA form, the CDR3 reads TGTGCCAGCAGTGGGGGGCATTTGGTTACGCAGTATTTT.

The V and J genes are TRBV27 and TRBJ2-7; possible D gene TRBD1, 6 bases. This CDR3 is built from 13 residues. The V and J ends lost 3 bases and 4 bases respectively, with 10 bases between them. Germline V gene lookup returns CDR1 MNHEY and CDR2 SMNVEV (reference sequence). The CDR3 loop reads CASSFRRGYEQYF. The CDR3 DNA reads TGTGCCAGCAGTTTTCGCAGGGGATACGAGCAGTACTTC.

There are many counts of this clonotype. CDR3 in DNA: TGCGCCAGCAGCCAAGATCCTGCGGGAGCCAAAAACATTCAGTACTTC. Translated: CASSQDPAGAKNIQYF. J is TRBJ2-4 and V is TRBV4-3; D perhaps matches TRBD2 (5 bases). This CDR3 is 16 amino acids long. Germline CDR1 is LGHNA and CDR2 is YSLEER. The V gene lost 0 bases and the J gene lost 0 bases, with 9 bases spanning the gap.

J is TRBJ2-2 and V is TRBV15; D is tentatively TRBD1 or TRBD2 (5 bases each). This CDR3 region has 15 residues. V lost 0 bases and J lost 2, with 7 bases in between. Germline CDR1 and CDR2: LNHNV and YYDKDF (reference sequence). CDR3 region: CATSRDGGNTGELFF. The DNA for the CDR3 is TGTGCCACCAGCAGAGATGGGGGAAACACCGGGGAGCTGTTTTTT.

This chain joins TRBV4-3 and TRBJ2-1; TRBD1 matches at 8 bases. Germline assignment: CDR1 LGHNA and CDR2 YSLEER. The CDR3 spans 14 residues. V trimming: 1 base; J trimming: 10 bases; junction bases outside the gene matches: 6. This CDR3 reads CASSQGTGYREQFF. In DNA, the CDR3 is TGCGCCAGCAGCCAAGGGACAGGGTATCGGGAGCAGTTCTTC.

This chain links TRBV18 with TRBJ2-1; D might be TRBD1 (6 bases). The CDR3 runs 15 residues. Trimming cost V 3 bases and J 4 bases, with 13 bases left between them. Looked up from germline, CDR1 is KGHSH and CDR2 is LQKENI. The CDR3: CASSPGQTSYNEQFF. The CDR3 DNA follows: TGTGCCAGCTCACCGGGACAAACTTCTTACAATGAGCAGTTCTTC.

This clonotype was counted a few times. The CDR3 nucleotides read TGTGCCAGCAGCTTTCGAGACATGTCAGATACGCAGTATTTT. It encodes CASSFRDMSDTQYF. The chain has TRBV7-2 and TRBJ2-3, with D uncertain. Deletions cut 3 bases from V and 4 bases from J, with 11 bases between. The CDR3 is 14 amino acids. Germline CDR1 SGHTA, CDR2 FQGNSA.